The present TCR beta chain was sequenced within a study of immune evolution from preneoplasia to lung adenocarcinoma. V lost 2 bases, J lost 5 bases, and 4 bases lay in between. Per germline, CDR1 MNHNY and CDR2 SVGAGI (reference sequence). This CDR3 is 12 amino acids long. The repertoire was sequenced with immunoSEQ multiplex PCR; TCRdb's copy has only in-frame clones and lacks some. Among 7,000 or so clones listed, around 82% were seen once. The gene calls are TRBV6-6 and TRBJ2-1, with D unresolved. The TCR sequence derives from a person older than 75 with lung adenocarcinoma. The sample consisted of FFPE minimally invasive lung adenocarcinoma tissue. CDR3 sequence: CASSYPNNEQFF. CDR3 bases: TGTGCCAGCAGTTACCCAAACAATGAGCAGTTCTTC.